This TCR beta chain was sequenced during a study of T-cell reconstitution after alpha-beta-depleted transplantation in children (dated by TCRdb to between 2015 and 2016). In the study overall: Using TCR repertoire profiling, the study followed T-cell immune reconstitution in a quantitative way in children after TCRalphabeta/CD19-depleted allogeneic hematopoietic cell transplantation. Overall results and qualifications from the work: In some patients, high TCRbeta diversity at day 60 was attributed to recipient T cells and intrathymic progenitors that had survived conditioning. Apparently early alphabetaT-cell count recovery about two months after transplant reportedly relied on only several hundred rapidly expanded clones derived from non-depleted graft cells. Over subsequent months, a decline in hyperexpanded clone frequencies was noted, and after one year, T-cell counts and TCRbeta diversity were mostly ascribed to newly produced T cells.

Receptors were amplified or captured by PCR. This sample was sequenced with an Illumina HiSeq 2500. TCR library preparation used molecular barcoding, with unique molecular identifiers applied to normalize quantification of the TCRbeta repertoire. TCRdb reran the public reads through fastp at Q25 and MiXCR, keeping productive beta chains. Duplicate CDR3 protein sequences are folded into a single record with the most common DNA and genes. The sample table holds roughly 280,000 distinct CDR3 sequences, of which roughly 11% were seen once. The ten largest clones add up to around 24% of the sample. What this sample's treatment or condition label stands for: allogeneic hematopoietic cell transplantation with graft depleted of TCRalphabeta T cells and CD19 B cells. TCRalphabeta/CD19-depleted allogeneic hematopoietic cell grafts were given to the transplant recipients, all of whom were children. This clonotype was counted at least ten times. What antigen it recognizes has not been identified. There are no base qualities to consult, and no much larger clone falls within one base.

The germline V gene supplies CDR1 MGHRA and CDR2 YSYEKL. V loses 2 bases at its end and J loses 7 bases; junction bases beyond the gene matches: 13. The CDR3 sequence holds 17 residues, the cysteine and phenylalanine included. Only the CDR3 region is kept as DNA, spanning 51 bases read in frame from base 1. This sample comprised peripheral blood, obtained 180 days after TCRalphabeta/CD19-depleted stem cell transplant. In this chain, TRBV4-1 is recombined with TRBJ1-2; 10 of the junction bases match TRBD1. The source is a male patient aged 2 to 10 who had a stem cell transplant for chronic granulomatous disease, so the T cells may come from the graft donor. DNA sequence: TGCGCCAGCAGCCAATATCAAACGGGACAGGGGACCGGTGGCTACACCTTC. It codes for CASSQYQTGQGTGGYTF.